Below are 22 T cell receptor beta chains sequenced from a single sample in a study of regulatory T cells in long-lasting Graves disease. Construction of the TCR beta libraries employed iRepertoire HTBI primers in conjunction with Arm-PCR of CDR3 regions. TCRdb re-analysed the multiplex PCR reads in MiXCR, keeping a single row per CDR3 protein. The sample has about 290,000 distinct CDR3 sequences, 20% to 25% seen once. The sample's time point: persistent/refractory GD, antithyroid drugs over 5 years with positive TRAb. The authors made the TCR library using RNA they extracted from PBMCs. Sequences were derived from peripheral blood mononuclear cells (PBMCs), sampled when the disease was refractory, from a patient treated with antithyroid drugs. These receptors originate from a female donor with Graves disease.

Ten or more counts support this clonotype. This chain links TRBV10-3 with TRBJ1-1; 7 nucleotides agree with TRBD1. This CDR3 is 13 amino acids long. Germline-derived CDR1 and CDR2 are ENHRY and SYGVKD. Trimming cost V 0 bases and J 11 bases; bases outside gene matches: 6. The CDR3 here is CAISESTGEWAFF. For the CDR3, the DNA is TGTGCCATCAGTGAGTCCACAGGGGAATGGGCTTTCTTT.

This clonotype was found a few times. The chain couples TRBV7-9 to TRBJ1-4; D unclear. V was shortened by 4 bases and J by 8 bases, with 17 bases between the two germline ends. Germline V gives CDR1 SEHNR, CDR2 FQNEAQ (reference sequence). This CDR3 has 15 residues. The DNA of the CDR3 is TGTGCCAGCAGCTCCCGAGGCCCAGAGGCCGAAAAACTGTTTTTT. Its translation: CASSSRGPEAEKLFF.

This clonotype was counted at least ten times. The chain combines TRBV30 with TRBJ2-7; D is unclear. Trimming shortened V by 2 bases and J by 3 bases, and 11 bases separated the two germline ends. The CDR3 totals 13 residues. Germline CDR1 is GTSNPN and CDR2 is SVGIG (reference sequence). This chain's CDR3 is CAWSSGNHYEQYF. CDR3 coding DNA: TGTGCCTGGAGTTCTGGGAACCACTACGAGCAGTACTTC.

The chain is built from TRBV7-2 and TRBJ2-5, with 10 bases lining up with TRBD2. Looked up from germline, CDR1 is SGHTA and CDR2 is FQGNSA. V lost 5 bases, J lost 4 bases, and 10 bases stayed unmatched. This CDR3 has 16 residues. For the CDR3, the DNA is TGTGCCAGCAGCCCAGGGAGCGGGAGGGGAGGAGAGACCCAGTACTTC. Residues: CASSPGSGRGGETQYF.

This clonotype was observed many times. V gene TRBV11-2 combines with J gene TRBJ2-6, with 8 bases lining up with TRBD1. The CDR3 loop spans 17 amino acids. Germline CDR1 and CDR2: SGHAT and FQNNGV. With V trimmed by 4 bases and J by 3 bases, 8 bases remained unmatched. In nucleotides, the CDR3 is TGTGCCAGCAGCTCGTGGACAGGGCTCTTTGGGGCCAACGTCCTGACTTTC. It encodes CASSSWTGLFGANVLTF. Filled out from reference TRBV11-2 and TRBJ2-6, the complete variable domain reads EAGVAQSPRYKIIEKRQSVAFWCNPISGHATLYWYQQILGQGPKLLIQFQNNGVVDDSQLPKDRFSAERLKGVDSTLKIQPAKLEDSAVYLCASSSWTGLFGANVLTFGAGSRLTVL.

This clonotype was found once. The J gene is TRBJ1-2, the V gene TRBV7-9; the D gene is possibly TRBD1 (5 bases). Germline CDR1 reads SEHNR; CDR2 reads FQNEAQ (reference sequence). V lost 6 bases and J 0 bases, leaving 14 bases between the germline ends. This CDR3 is 15 amino acids long. CDR3 protein: CASRGDSTPNYGYTF. CDR3 in DNA: TGTGCCAGCAGGGGAGACAGCACTCCTAACTATGGCTACACCTTC.

The J gene is TRBJ1-1, the V gene TRBV27; no definite D call. Between the trimmed V and J ends, which lost 3 bases and 6 bases, there was a span of 11 bases. The CDR3 consists of 13 residues. Germline lookup yields CDR1 MNHEY and CDR2 SMNVEV (reference sequence). In nucleotides, the CDR3 is TGTGCCAGCAGTTTTTCCGGGATTGCTGAAGCTTTCTTT. It is translated as CASSFSGIAEAFF.

This clonotype was detected ten times or more. The chain couples TRBV6-2 or TRBV6-3 to TRBJ2-7; no reliable D call. The CDR3 runs to 13 residues. Germline assignment: CDR1 MNHEY and CDR2 SVGEGT. Trimming removed 0 bases at V and 5 bases at J, with 8 bases between. Written as DNA, the CDR3 is TGTGCCAGCAGTTACTCGTGGGTCCACGAGCAGTACTTC. Its protein is CASSYSWVHEQYF.

At least ten counts were recorded for this clonotype. V gene TRBV12-3 or TRBV12-4 combines with J gene TRBJ1-2, with D tentatively TRBD1 (5 bases). With 5 bases removed from V and 3 bases from J, the gap between germline ends came to 10 bases. The CDR3 runs 13 residues. The CDR3 DNA reads TGTGCCAGCAGTCAGGGTATGCACTATGGCTACACCTTC. Translating it yields CASSQGMHYGYTF.

This clonotype was observed many times. The J gene is TRBJ1-5, the V gene TRBV12-3 or TRBV12-4, with a tentative D call TRBD1 (5 bases). This CDR3 comprises 15 residues. With 1 base removed from V and 1 base from J, the gap between germline ends came to 8 bases. This CDR3 reads CASSLGGESNQPQHF. CDR3 nucleotides: TGTGCCAGCAGTTTAGGAGGGGAAAGCAATCAGCCCCAGCATTTT.

This clonotype has a count of ten or more. This chain joins TRBV18 and TRBJ2-4; 8 bases are shared with TRBD1. The germline CDR1 and CDR2 sequences are KGHSH and LQKENI. The CDR3 sequence is 14 residues long. V lost 3 bases to trimming and J lost 6 bases; unmatched junction nucleotides: 4. CDR3 sequence (DNA): TGTGCCAGCTCACCCGGACAGGGTAGAAACATTCAGTACTTC. Protein: CASSPGQGRNIQYF.

This clonotype was observed at least ten times. The rearrangement joins TRBV2 to TRBJ2-7; D gene ambiguous. This CDR3 comprises 12 residues. The V gene lost 10 bases and the J gene lost 1 base, with 11 bases spanning the gap. Per germline, CDR1 SNHLY and CDR2 FYNNEI. For the CDR3, the DNA is TGTGCCACAATGGGCGTATCCTACGAGCAGTACTTC. This codes for CATMGVSYEQYF.

This clonotype turned up a few times. The chain links TRBV7-9 to TRBJ2-7, with 7 bases matching TRBD1. J lost 1 base, V lost 5 bases, and 5 bases had no gene match. The CDR3 loop spans 14 amino acids. Germline-derived CDR1 and CDR2 are SEHNR and FQNEAQ (reference sequence). CDR3 DNA: TGTGCCAGCAGCGACAGGGCGTCTTCCTACGAGCAGTACTTC. Translation: CASSDRASSYEQYF. Full variable domain (missing parts from reference TRBV7-9 and TRBJ2-7): DTGVSQNPRHKITKRGQNVTFRCDPISEHNRLYWYRQTLGQGPEFLTYFQNEAQLEKSRLLSDRFSAERPKGSFSTLEIQRTEQGDSAMYLCASSDRASSYEQYFGPGTRLTVT.

The gene calls are TRBV28 and TRBJ2-1; no definite D call. Trimming took 6 bases from V and 0 from J, leaving 12 bases between them. Germline loops: CDR1 MDHEN, CDR2 SYDVKM. The CDR3 sequence is 15 residues long. Written as DNA, the CDR3 is TGTGCCAGCAGCCGTCCGGCGAACTCCTACAATGAGCAGTTCTTC. The encoded protein is CASSRPANSYNEQFF.

This clonotype was detected ten times or more. The rearrangement uses TRBV2 and TRBJ2-1; 12 bases map to TRBD2. The CDR3 consists of 15 residues. Germline CDR1 is SNHLY and CDR2 is FYNNEI. Losses at the gene ends were 7 bases for V and 5 bases for J; bases not matched to a gene: 6. CDR3 in amino acids: CASTTLAGGNNEQFF. CDR3 in DNA: TGTGCCAGCACAACCCTAGCGGGAGGGAACAATGAGCAGTTCTTC.

This clonotype was detected only a few times. The chain recombines TRBV7-9 with TRBJ2-7; D not resolved. Between the trimmed V and J ends, which lost 2 bases and 4 bases, there was a span of 12 bases. The CDR3 has 14 residues. CDR1 SEHNR and CDR2 FQNEAQ come from the germline V gene (reference sequence). The CDR3 DNA follows: TGTGCCAGCAGCTTAACAGTAAGACCGTACGAGCAGTACTTC. It is translated as CASSLTVRPYEQYF.

The chain uses TRBV5-1 and TRBJ1-1; perhaps TRBD1 as D (5 bases). Trimming left V 1 base short and J 2 bases short, with 15 bases between. CDR1 is SGHRS, CDR2 YFSETQ, per germline. The CDR3 has 16 amino acids. The CDR3 sequence: CASSLQGGGLNTEAFF. The DNA of the CDR3 is TGCGCCAGCAGCTTGCAGGGTGGAGGGCTTAACACTGAAGCTTTCTTT.

The rearrangement links TRBV11-3 to TRBJ1-1, with TRBD1 matching over 10 bases. Germline values: CDR1 SGHNT, CDR2 YENEEA. The CDR3 totals 18 residues. Unmatched junction bases numbered 13, after V lost 2 bases and J lost 4 bases. Here the CDR3 reads CASSLQSRIRDRGTEAFF. CDR3 in DNA: TGTGCCAGCAGCTTACAAAGCCGTATCCGGGACAGGGGCACTGAAGCTTTCTTT.

The sample holds a few counts of this clonotype. The CDR3 sequence is CATSKNEIRDGGEQYF. The CDR3, as DNA: TGTGCCACCAGCAAGAACGAAATCCGGGACGGAGGGGAGCAGTACTTC. The chain uses TRBV15 and TRBJ2-7; weak D call: TRBD2 (6 bases). Deletions cut 4 bases from V and 7 bases from J, with 23 bases between. Germline CDR1 is LNHNV and CDR2 is YYDKDF (reference sequence). CDR3 size: 16 residues.

The chain joins TRBV9 to TRBJ2-1, with 12 positions matching TRBD2. J lost 4 bases, V lost 4 bases, and 9 bases had no gene match. CDR1 and CDR2 (germline): SGDLS, YYNGEE. The CDR3 loop spans 17 amino acids. The CDR3 sequence is CASSPLTSGSLYNEQFF. DNA for the CDR3: TGTGCCAGCAGCCCCTTGACTAGCGGGAGCCTTTACAATGAGCAGTTCTTC.

V and J are TRBV3-1 and TRBJ2-7, with D possibly called TRBD1 or TRBD2 (6 bases each). Germline loops: CDR1 LGHDT, CDR2 YNNKEL (reference sequence). Trimming took off 0 bases at V and 2 bases at J, with 14 bases between the two ends. The CDR3 contains 16 residues. In nucleotides, the CDR3 is TGTGCCAGCAGCCAAGATGGGGGGCAGGGAGCCTACGAGCAGTACTTC. Amino acids: CASSQDGGQGAYEQYF.

This clonotype was observed at least ten times. This chain links TRBV7-9 with TRBJ1-4; D ambiguous. Trimming removed 5 bases from V and 5 bases from J, with 6 bases in between. CDR1 is SEHNR, CDR2 FQNEAQ, per germline (reference sequence). The CDR3 has 12 residues. CDR3: CASSMENEKLFF. In DNA form, the CDR3 reads TGTGCCAGCAGCATGGAAAATGAAAAACTGTTTTTT.